The rows below give T cell receptor beta chains drawn from one sample of a study of cytotoxic CD8 clonotypes in ibrutinib-treated CLL. Method: immunoSEQ multiplex PCR; TCRdb's copy keeps in-frame clones and lacks some. The profile covers about 160,000 clones, with around 84% appearing a single time and approximately 2% taken by the ten largest. The sequenced sample was PBMCs, obtained after 12 months of ibrutinib treatment. All receptors derive from a human donor with chronic lymphocytic leukemia. The CDR3 runs from the conserved cysteine through the conserved F or W. A D gene is named only where the DNA matches it firmly. The size field is filled for only some rows; it gives once, few, many or a size class.

clone_size d_call j_call v_call cdr3_nt cdr3_aa
- - TRBJ1-5 TRBV28 TGTGCCAGCAGTTTTCCAGACAGGCCGAGAGGCAATCAGCCCCAGCATTTT CASSFPDRPRGNQPQHF
- TRBD2 TRBJ2-7 TRBV5-4 TGTGCCAGCAGCTTGAAACGGGAGGTAAACGAGCAGTACTTC CASSLKREVNEQYF
- - TRBJ2-4 TRBV28 TGTGCCAGCAGCCCAACCTCGAACGTAGCGGCTCAGTACTTC CASSPTSNVAAQYF
- TRBD2 TRBJ2-7 TRBV4-1 TGCGCCAGCAGCCAAGGACGGACTAGCGGAGACTACGAGCAGTACTTC CASSQGRTSGDYEQYF
- TRBD2 TRBJ2-5 TRBV13 TGTGCCAGCAGCCTAAGAATAGCGGGAGGGCTGGGGGAGACCCAGTACTTC CASSLRIAGGLGETQYF
- - TRBJ1-5 TRBV30 TGTGCCTGGAGTGTATTTAGTCAGGCTGTCAGCCCCCAGCATTTT CAWSVFSQAVSPQHF
- TRBD2 TRBJ2-1 TRBV4-1 TGCGCCAGCAGCCAAGATCCTGGCAGGGTAGGGACTAAGTATAATGAGCAGTTCTTC CASSQDPGRVGTKYNEQFF
- - TRBJ1-2 TRBV28 TGTGCCAGCAGTGAGGGGGTGGGCTATGGCTACACCTTC CASSEGVGYGYTF
- - TRBJ2-5 TRBV5-1 TGCGCCAGCAGCCAAGACCAAGAGACCCAGTACTTC CASSQDQETQYF
once TRBD1 TRBJ2-1 TRBV28 TGTGCCAGCATGTTCGGGGACAGGGGCTACAATGAGCAGTTCTTC CASMFGDRGYNEQFF
- TRBD2 TRBJ2-5 TRBV29-1 TGCAGCGTTGACGTTGGGCGGGGGTTTCAAGAGACCCAGTACTTC CSVDVGRGFQETQYF
- - TRBJ1-1 TRBV4-3 TGCGCCAGCAGTCTGGGGACGAACACTGAAGCTTTCTTT CASSLGTNTEAFF
few - TRBJ1-5 TRBV5-1 TGCGCCAGCAGCTTGGGGGACGTCAATCAGCCCCAGCATTTT CASSLGDVNQPQHF
- - TRBJ1-1 TRBV29-1 TGCAGCGTCGTGGACCCCGGAGGGTACACTGAAGCTTTCTTT CSVVDPGGYTEAFF
- - TRBJ2-5 TRBV7-8 TGTGCCAGCAGCTTATCACAGGGCACCCAGTACTTC CASSLSQGTQYF
- - TRBJ1-1 TRBV2 TGTGCCAGCAGTGATTGGACGAAGGGAGGTGAAGCTTTCTTT CASSDWTKGGEAFF
- TRBD1 TRBJ1-2 TRBV6-6 TGTGCCAGCAGCCCAGACAGGGTCAACTATGGCTACACCTTC CASSPDRVNYGYTF
- - TRBJ1-1 TRBV5-1 TGCGCCAGCAGCTTGCAGGGTGGCCCGAACACTGAAGCTTTCTTT CASSLQGGPNTEAFF
- - TRBJ2-6 TRBV4-1 TGCGCCAGCAGCCAAGAAGGACACTTATTCTCTGGGGCCAACGTCCTGACTTTC CASSQEGHLFSGANVLTF
- - TRBJ1-2 TRBV4-3 TGCGCCAGCAGCACCGGCTTAACCGCTAACTATGGCTACACCTTC CASSTGLTANYGYTF
once - TRBJ1-1 TRBV18 TGTGCCAGCCGAGAGGATCAAACCACTGAAGCTTTCTTT CASREDQTTEAFF
- - TRBJ1-1 TRBV11-2 TGTGCCAGCAGCCCCAGGCTGAACACTGAAGCTTTCTTT CASSPRLNTEAFF
- - TRBJ1-2 TRBV6-1 TGTGCCAGCAGTCCCCGTCCCGGGGATGGCTACACCTTC CASSPRPGDGYTF
- - TRBJ1-2 TRBV18 TGTGCCAGCTCACCCCTAGCGGGGGCGGCTGTGAATGGCTACACCTTC CASSPLAGAAVNGYTF
- - TRBJ2-2 TRBV2 TGTGCCAGCCTCATTAGGGACGGGGAGCTGTTTTTT CASLIRDGELFF
once TRBD2 TRBJ2-1 TRBV18 TGTGCCAGCTCCGCTGGGACTAGCGGGGTCCACAATGAGCAGTTCTTC CASSAGTSGVHNEQFF
few - TRBJ2-3 TRBV5-4 TGTGCCAGCAGCTTGGCCGGGAAATCTAGCACAGATACGCAGTATTTT CASSLAGKSSTDTQYF
- - TRBJ1-2 TRBV7-9 TGTGCCAGCAGCTTAGGCCACAGTAAAGCTAACTATGGCTACACCTTC CASSLGHSKANYGYTF
- TRBD2 TRBJ2-3 TRBV5-4 TGTGCCAGCAGCCAGCGGGAGCGCGGCACAGATACGCAGTATTTT CASSQRERGTDTQYF
once TRBD2 TRBJ2-7 TRBV7-3 TGTGCCAGCAGCCCTACTAGCGGGAGCTACGAGCAGTACTTC CASSPTSGSYEQYF
once TRBD1 TRBJ2-7 TRBV28 TGTGCCAGCAGTTCATCCGGGACAGGCAAAAACGGGGAGCAGTACTTC CASSSSGTGKNGEQYF
- TRBD1 TRBJ2-7 TRBV18 TGTGCCAGCTCACTAGCGCTTCCGGGACAGGGGGCGAGGAACGAGCAGTACTTC CASSLALPGQGARNEQYF
few - TRBJ2-3 TRBV7-2 TGTGCCAGCAGCTTAGATAGGGACACCACAGATACGCAGTATTTT CASSLDRDTTDTQYF
- - TRBJ2-1 TRBV4-1 TGCGCCAGCAGCCAAGAAGGGGTGCTAGCTAGGAATGAGCAGTTCTTC CASSQEGVLARNEQFF
- - TRBJ2-4 TRBV7-9 TGTGCCAGCAGCTTAGCCGGGCTAGCCAAAAACATTCAGTACTTC CASSLAGLAKNIQYF
- TRBD1 TRBJ1-1 TRBV29-1 TGCAGCGGTGACTCGACAGGGTACACTGAAGCTTTCTTT CSGDSTGYTEAFF
- - TRBJ2-5 TRBV5-8 TGTGCCAGCGATAATGCGGGGCTTTCGGGGGAGACCCAGTACTTC CASDNAGLSGETQYF
once TRBD1 TRBJ1-6 TRBV14 TGTGCCAGCAGCGGCCAGGGGGGGGGTAATTCACCCCTCCACTTT CASSGQGGGNSPLHF
- - TRBJ2-6 TRBV2 TGTGCCAGCAGTCAGGCGGGCGGGGCCAACGTCCTGACTTTC CASSQAGGANVLTF
once - TRBJ2-2 TRBV2 TGTGCCAGCAGTGAACAGCGTTCGAACACCGGGGAGCTGTTTTTT CASSEQRSNTGELFF
- - TRBJ1-2 TRBV28 TGTGCCAGCAGTCCCCTGGACCGCCCCGGGAGCTCTGGCTACACCTTC CASSPLDRPGSSGYTF
- - TRBJ1-4 TRBV28 TGTGCCAGCAGTTTAACCGGGGGCTTTAATGAAAAACTGTTTTTT CASSLTGGFNEKLFF
- - TRBJ2-1 TRBV21-1 TGTGCCAGCAGCAAGGTGGTCGGGGGGAGCTCCTACAATGAGCAGTTCTTC CASSKVVGGSSYNEQFF
- - TRBJ2-1 TRBV10-3 TGTGCCATCAGCCAGGCCAATGAGCAGTTCTTC CAISQANEQFF
- - TRBJ2-7 TRBV5-1 TGCGCCAGCAGCTTGGAGCAATTCGCGTACGAGCAGTACTTC CASSLEQFAYEQYF
- - TRBJ2-1 TRBV29-1 TGCACTATATCCGGGACTGTCTACAATGAGCAGTTCTTC CTISGTVYNEQFF
- TRBD2 TRBJ2-1 TRBV7-9 TGTGCCAGCAGCCAAGGGCGCGCGGGAGTGGCGCAGTTCTTC CASSQGRAGVAQFF
- TRBD1 TRBJ2-3 TRBV18 TGTGCCAGCTCACCACAGGACAGGGGGACCGCACTTAACACAGATACGCAGTATTTT CASSPQDRGTALNTDTQYF
- - TRBJ1-1 TRBV7-9 TGTGCCAGCAGCCTGACGACCCAGGGATACACTGAAGCTTTCTTT CASSLTTQGYTEAFF
- TRBD1 TRBJ1-3 TRBV10-2 TGCGCCAGCAAATCGACAGGGGGAGCTGGAAACACCATATATTTT CASKSTGGAGNTIYF
- - TRBJ2-7 TRBV28 TGTGCCAGCAGTTTCGACTACGGTGTCTCCTACGAGCAGTACTTC CASSFDYGVSYEQYF
- - TRBJ2-2 TRBV19 TGTGCCAGTAGTAAGTCAAACGCGAACACCGGGGAGCTGTTTTTT CASSKSNANTGELFF
few TRBD2 TRBJ2-1 TRBV28 TGTGCCAGCAGTTTGATCGAGCGGGGATACAATGAGCAGTTCTTC CASSLIERGYNEQFF
- - TRBJ2-7 TRBV28 TGTGCCAGCAGTTCTGACAGAACCCTCATCTACGAGCAGTACTTC CASSSDRTLIYEQYF